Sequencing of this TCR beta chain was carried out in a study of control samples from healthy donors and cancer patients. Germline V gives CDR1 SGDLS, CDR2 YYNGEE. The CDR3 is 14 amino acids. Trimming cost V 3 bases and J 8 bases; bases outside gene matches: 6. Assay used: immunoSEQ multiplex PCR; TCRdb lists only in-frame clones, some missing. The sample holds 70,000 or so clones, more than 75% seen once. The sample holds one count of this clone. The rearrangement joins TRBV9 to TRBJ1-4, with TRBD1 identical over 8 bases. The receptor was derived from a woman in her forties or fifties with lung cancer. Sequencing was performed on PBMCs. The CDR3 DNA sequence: TGTGCCAGCAGCGCCGGACAGGGAAACGAAAAACTGTTTTTT. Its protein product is CASSAGQGNEKLFF.